This T cell receptor (beta chain) was identified in a study of cytomegalovirus exposure and HLA in healthy donors. Across the study: The platform used for the 120 or so validation repertoires matched that of the 666 first-cohort repertoires, a later analysis reported.

Germline loops: CDR1 SGHNT, CDR2 YYREEE (reference sequence). Trimming shortened V by 2 bases and J by 4 bases, and 17 bases separated the two germline ends. CDR3 length: 16 amino acids. Study results and limitations: Subsequent analysis revealed that first-cohort TCR clusters tended to co-occur in the approximately 120 validation repertoires. Among TCR sequences, most were rare, though some public TCRs appeared in many donors. The study designated 164 TCR beta chains cytomegalovirus-associated.

Profiling relied on immunoSEQ multiplex PCR, and the TCRdb table lists in-frame clones only, not all of them. The table includes 100,000 to 130,000 clones, 70% to 90% detected once. As to this clone: Its antigen is currently unknown.

The chain is built from TRBV5-4 and TRBJ2-3; D possibly corresponds to TRBD2 (5 bases). The origin of this receptor is a woman under 30 in good health and CMV-seronegative. The specimen was PBMCs. Here the CDR3 DNA reads TGTGCCAGCAGCTTCCGGACTCTTTCTGGAGCAGATACGCAGTATTTT. This translates into CASSFRTLSGADTQYF.